The 13 T cell receptor beta chains below were found in one sample sequenced in a study of T-cell memory formation after mild COVID-19. TCRdb called the 5' RACE reads again in MiXCR, with one record for every CDR3 protein. The table lists around 370,000 distinct CDR3 sequences, about 21% of them singletons. Sequenced material: PBMCs or a T cell subset sorted from them (not recorded which). The receptors were sampled from an adult woman who had mild COVID-19 (a few samples of this study predate the infection). Cell type and time point are not known.

This clonotype was counted only a few times. The chain couples TRBV12-3 or TRBV12-4 to TRBJ2-1; tentatively, D is TRBD1 or TRBD2 (6 bases each). The CDR3 consists of 11 residues. V gave up 8 bases and J gave up 7 bases, with 9 bases separating them. CDR3 residues: CASGGGNEQFF. In nucleotides, the CDR3 is TGTGCCAGCGGAGGGGGGAATGAGCAGTTCTTC.

The chain carries TRBV4-3 and TRBJ2-1, with 9 bases lining up with TRBD2. The CDR3 runs to 18 residues. The germline gives CDR1 LGHNA, CDR2 YSLEER. The V and J ends lost 4 bases and 8 bases, in that order; junction bases with no gene match: 18. DNA of the CDR3: TGCGCCAGCAGCCGCATGGGTGTCGGTAGCGGGAGAGGCGATGAGCAGTTCTTC. It is translated as CASSRMGVGSGRGDEQFF.

This clonotype has a handful of counts. This sequence joins TRBV7-7 and TRBJ2-3; D not resolved. Germline V gene sequence: CDR1 SSHAT, CDR2 FNYEAQ (reference sequence). The CDR3 sequence is 15 residues long. V lost 5 bases and J 0 bases, leaving 12 bases between the germline ends. CDR3 in DNA: TGTGCCAGCAGCCTCCGCAAGGGTAGCACAGATACGCAGTATTTT. It specifies CASSLRKGSTDTQYF.

The CDR3 region has the DNA TGTGCCACCAGTGAAGCCGGGACTAGCGGGAGGGCTCAGGAGCAGTTCTTC. Protein product: CATSEAGTSGRAQEQFF. This chain links TRBV24-1 with TRBJ2-1; 16 bases align to TRBD2. In germline, CDR1 is KGHDR, CDR2 SFDVKD. Unmatched junction bases numbered 9, after V lost 4 bases and J lost 10 bases. The CDR3 has 17 residues.

This sequence joins TRBV4-1 and TRBJ1-2; TRBD1 matches at 9 bases. The CDR3 is made up of 15 amino acids. Looked up from germline, CDR1 is MGHRA and CDR2 is YSYEKL. With 0 bases clipped from V and 10 bases from J, the junction kept 9 bases outside the gene matches. The CDR3 DNA reads as TGCGCCAGCAGCCAAGATGCCGGGACAGGGCTCCCCTACACCTTC. It encodes CASSQDAGTGLPYTF.

This clonotype appeared once. The chain links TRBV20-1 to TRBJ2-7; TRBD1 or TRBD2 may be the D gene (6 bases each). The V gene's germline CDR1 is DFQATT and CDR2 SNEGSKA (reference sequence). Trimming pared 3 bases from V and 2 bases from J, leaving 11 bases between. This CDR3 contains 13 residues. CDR3 in amino acids: CSARGGIPYEQYF. The DNA of the CDR3 is TGCAGTGCTAGGGGGGGCATCCCCTACGAGCAGTACTTC.

This clonotype turned up a few times. V is TRBV4-2 and J is TRBJ2-3; maybe TRBD2 (6 bases). The germline gives CDR1 LGHNA, CDR2 YNFKEQ. Trimming pared 4 bases from V and 4 bases from J, leaving 12 bases between. This CDR3 has 14 amino acids. CDR3 amino acids: CASSPWRDSDTQYF. The CDR3 nucleotides read TGTGCCAGCAGCCCGTGGCGGGATTCAGATACGCAGTATTTT.

The chain is built from TRBV12-3 or TRBV12-4 and TRBJ2-1; 16 nucleotides align to TRBD2. V was clipped by 6 bases and J by 8 bases; unmatched bases: 7. The CDR3 has 16 amino acids. CDR3 loop: CASRGTSGRVDHEQFF. In DNA form, the CDR3 reads TGTGCCAGCAGGGGGACTAGCGGGAGGGTCGACCATGAGCAGTTCTTC.

This clonotype appeared a few times. This chain links TRBV6-2 or TRBV6-3 with TRBJ2-5; TRBD2 might be the D (5 bases). The CDR3 loop spans 15 amino acids. V was pared by 4 bases and J by 1 base, with 13 bases between. In germline, CDR1 is MNHEY, CDR2 SVGEGT. As DNA, the CDR3 is TGTGCCAGCAGTTCAATCAGCGGCAGCCAAGAGACCCAGTACTTC. It is translated as CASSSISGSQETQYF.

This clonotype has more than one count but fewer than ten. The genes are TRBV14 and TRBJ2-3; D is possibly TRBD1 or TRBD2 (5 bases each). The CDR3 length is 13 residues. Germline CDR1 reads SGHDN; CDR2 reads FVKESK. Trimming pared 3 bases from V and 5 bases from J, leaving 9 bases between. The CDR3 is CASSQGPLDTQYF. CDR3 in DNA: TGTGCCAGCAGCCAGGGACCTCTAGATACGCAGTATTTT.

V and J are TRBV12-3 or TRBV12-4 and TRBJ1-6, with D unclear. The CDR3 loop spans 13 amino acids. The ends were cut back, 6 bases at V and 8 bases at J, with 11 bases in the middle. As DNA, the CDR3 is TGTGCCAGCAGCCGCGGGCGGGATTCACCCCTCCACTTT. Residues: CASSRGRDSPLHF.

This clonotype was seen only a few times. This chain connects TRBV24-1 to TRBJ2-4; D is tentatively TRBD1 or TRBD2 (6 bases each). The CDR3 runs to 16 residues. V lost 0 bases and J lost 2, with 10 bases in between. Germline values: CDR1 KGHDR, CDR2 SFDVKD. The CDR3 loop reads CATSDLSGATKNIQYF. Here the CDR3 DNA reads TGTGCCACCAGTGATTTGTCGGGGGCGACCAAAAACATTCAGTACTTC.

This chain links TRBV24-1 with TRBJ2-2; 9 bases fit TRBD1. The trim removed 6 bases at V and 5 bases at J, leaving 12 bases unmatched. This CDR3 comprises 17 residues. Looked up from germline, CDR1 is KGHDR and CDR2 is SFDVKD. CDR3 coding DNA: TGTGCCACCAGTTTCGAGACCGGGACAGGGAGAACCGGGGAGCTGTTTTTT. The encoded protein is CATSFETGTGRTGELFF.